A single sample gave rise to the 31 T cell receptor gamma chains below, sequenced in a study of γδ T cells in repeated Plasmodium falciparum infection. Flow sorting of PBMC yielded separate Vgamma9/Vdelta2+ and Vdelta2-negative gammadelta T cell populations for bulk repertoire analysis. TCRdb redid clone calling on the multiplex PCR reads using CATT. The table has roughly 13,000 gamma-chain clones, more than 1.5% seen once. Sequenced: gamma-delta T cells from blood. These receptors all stem from a pool of human donors (malaria-infected and uninfected, not separated).

This clone was counted ten times or more. A far larger clone differs by one base, so this is likely a read error. The sample holds other DNA sequences that translate to the same CDR3. This chain connects TRGV9 to TRGJ1 or TRGJ2. The J gene, absent from TCRdb, was called here by matching the DNA to germline. Germline trimming cut 0 bases from V and 0 bases from J; bases unmatched to any gene: 11. This CDR3 has 17 amino acids. The germline CDR1 and CDR2 sequences are GITISATS and ISYDGTV (reference sequence). The CDR3 spells CALWEVLGIGNYYKKLF. CDR3 DNA: TGTGCCTTGTGGGAGGTGCTTGGGATAGGGAATTATTATAAGAAACTCTTT.

This clone is medium-sized by share. Here the CDR3 DNA reads TGTGCCTTGTGGGAGGTGCAACATTATAAGAAACTCTTT. Amino acid sequence: CALWEVQHYKKLF. J is TRGJ1 or TRGJ2 and V is TRGV9. CDR3 length: 13 residues. V lost 0 bases to trimming and J lost 5 bases; unmatched junction nucleotides: 4. The germline V gene has CDR1 GITISATS and CDR2 ISYDGTV (reference sequence).

This clone has more than one count but fewer than ten. A far larger clone is only one base removed, so a read error is likely. Additional DNA sequences in this sample encode the identical CDR3. The J gene is TRGJ1 or TRGJ2, the V gene TRGV4. Because TCRdb records no J gene, it was assigned here through a match of the DNA to germline. V dropped 0 bases and J dropped 12; count of bases not matched to a gene: 5. This CDR3 comprises 11 residues. Per the germline V gene, CDR1 is EGSTGY and CDR2 is YDSYTSSV. The CDR3 loop is CATWDGRSKLF. CDR3 bases: TGTGCCACCTGGGATGGGCGGTCGAAACTCTTT.

Points on this clone: This DNA translates differently at residue 3 from the TCRdb protein, which is that of a much larger clone; a read error is likely, and the protein shown is the DNA's own translation. The chain employs TRGV4 and TRGJ1 or TRGJ2. This CDR3 has 15 residues. Germline assignment: CDR1 EGSTGY and CDR2 YDSYTSSV. CDR3 sequence reads: CASWDGSEGYYKKLF. In DNA form, the CDR3 reads TGTGCCTCCTGGGATGGGTCCGAGGGTTATTATAAGAAACTCTTT.

On this clone itself: A far larger clone lies a single base away; this is likely a read error. Other DNA sequences in the sample encode the same CDR3. The V segment is TRGV9, and no J call was made. This CDR3 spans 13 amino acids. Looked up from germline, CDR1 is GITISATS and CDR2 is ISYDGTV (reference sequence). The CDR3 sequence is CALWEVHTHKKLF. DNA for the CDR3: TGTGCCTTGTGGGAGGTGCATACTCATAAGAAGCTCTTT.

Of note for this clone: TCRdb's listed protein matches a much larger clone and diverges from this DNA's translation at residue 8, likely through a read error; the protein shown comes from the DNA. The chain joins TRGV9 to TRGJP. No J segment appears in TCRdb, so it was assigned here by matching the sequence to germline. CDR1 and CDR2 from the germline V gene are GITISATS and ISYDGTV (reference sequence). The CDR3 covers 18 residues. V dropped 1 base and J dropped 9; count of bases not matched to a gene: 12. The CDR3 DNA follows: TGTGCCTTGTGGGAGGTCTACACTAAGGTGTTGGGCAAAAAAATCAAGGTATTT. Translation gives CALWEVYTKVLGKKIKVF.

This clone was found many times. The likely explanation is a read error, given a far larger clone one base away. Additional DNA sequences in this sample encode the identical CDR3. This chain links TRGV4 with TRGJ1 or TRGJ2. Germline V gene data show CDR1 as EGSTGY and CDR2 as YDSYTSSV. The CDR3 is 12 amino acids. CDR3 nucleotide sequence: TGTGCCACTTGGGATGTAGGGTATAAGAAACTCTTT. Amino acid sequence: CATWDVGYKKLF.

This clone was counted ten times or more. TCRdb assigns this DNA the protein of a much larger clone, which departs from its translation at residue 6; this likely reflects a read error, and the protein shown comes from translating the DNA. This CDR3 is also generated by other DNA sequences in the sample. The chain uses TRGV9 and TRGJP. V lost 2 bases to trimming and J lost 7 bases; unmatched junction nucleotides: 5. This CDR3 is 16 amino acids long. The germline V gene has CDR1 GITISATS and CDR2 ISYDGTV (reference sequence). DNA for the CDR3: TGTGCCTTGTGGGAGGCTACGGAGTTGGGCAAAAAAATCAAGGTATTT. Protein product: CALWEATELGKKIKVF.

The sample holds many counts of this clone. TCRdb's listed protein matches a much larger clone and diverges from this DNA's translation at residue 5, likely through a read error; the protein shown comes from the DNA. The genes are TRGV4 and TRGJ1 or TRGJ2. Because TCRdb records no J gene, it was assigned here through a match of the DNA to germline. The V and J ends lost 5 bases and 2 bases, in that order; junction bases with no gene match: 15. Germline assignment: CDR1 EGSTGY and CDR2 YDSYTSSV. This CDR3 has 16 amino acids. This CDR3 is CATWGSSVEDYYKKLF. The CDR3 bases are TGTGCCACCTGGGGTTCTTCCGTGGAGGATTATTATAAGAAACTCTTT.

This clone came up many times. A read error is possible here, since a much larger clone lies one base away. This chain joins TRGV4 and TRGJ1 or TRGJ2. Germline V gene lookup returns CDR1 EGSTGY and CDR2 YDSYTSSV. This CDR3 spans 13 amino acids. This CDR3 is CATWDGDHYKKLF. In DNA, the CDR3 is TGCGCCACCTGGGATGGGGATCATTATAAGAAACTCTTT.

This clone was counted ten times or more. TCRdb assigns this DNA the protein of a much larger clone, which departs from its translation at residue 3; this likely reflects a read error, and the protein shown comes from translating the DNA. The V call is TRGV9, the J call TRGJP. Because TCRdb records no J gene, it was assigned here through a match of the DNA to germline. Germline-derived CDR1 and CDR2 are GITISATS and ISYDGTV (reference sequence). The CDR3 covers 17 residues. The CDR3 is CASWEVREELGKKIKVF. As DNA, the CDR3 is TGTGCCTCGTGGGAGGTGCGGGAAGAGTTGGGCAAAAAAATCAAGGTATTT.

This clone was counted ten times or more. A far larger clone is a single base away, which makes a read error likely. Other DNA sequences within the sample encode an identical CDR3. The rearrangement uses TRGV9 and TRGJ1 or TRGJ2. The CDR3 has 13 residues. V lost 5 bases to trimming and J lost 2 bases; unmatched junction nucleotides: 6. Germline V gene lookup returns CDR1 GITISATS and CDR2 ISYDGTV (reference sequence). The CDR3 sequence is CALWGPYYYKKLF. For the CDR3, the DNA is TGTGCCTTGTGGGGGCCCTATTATTATAAGAAACTCTTT.

This clone appeared many times. A much more abundant neighbour one base away suggests this may be a read error. This chain connects TRGV2 to TRGJ1 or TRGJ2. No J gene was available from TCRdb, and it was assigned here by a germline match of the DNA. There are 14 residues in the CDR3. Trimming removed 5 bases from V and 1 base from J; junction bases left unmatched: 8. Germline values: CDR1 EGSNGY, CDR2 YDSYNSKV. The CDR3 is CATWAAQNYYKKLF. The CDR3 DNA sequence: TGTGCCACCTGGGCAGCTCAAAATTATTATAAGAAACTCTTT.

With respect to this clone: Since a far larger clone is one base different, this is likely a read error. Because the CDR3's place on the DNA is in doubt, the DNA is left out and the CDR3 is given as listed by TCRdb. V gene TRGV9 was called; the J gene was not. Germline assignment: CDR1 GITISATS and CDR2 ISYDGTV (reference sequence). The CDR3 has 30 amino acids, counting both end residues. The CDR3 sequence: CALWEAEIRNSLAVEQHWLSQVSIGRIQHF.

This clone has just a few counts. A far larger clone is just one base off, so this is likely a read error. This sample also contains other DNA sequences that code for the same CDR3. The chain is built from TRGV9 and TRGJP. TCRdb supplies no J gene; here it was assigned by aligning the nucleotide sequence to germline. The CDR3 consists of 16 residues. Per germline, CDR1 GITISATS and CDR2 ISYDGTV (reference sequence). The CDR3 sequence: CAYPRTQELGKKIKVF. Written as DNA, the CDR3 is TGTGCCTACCCGCGAACACAAGAGTTGGGCAAAAAGATCAAGGTATTT.

Relative to its sample, this clone is medium-sized. Additional DNA sequences in this sample encode the identical CDR3. The chain has TRGV4 and TRGJ1 or TRGJ2. J was trimmed by 4 bases and V by 1 base; bases with no gene match: 4. Germline values: CDR1 EGSTGY, CDR2 YDSYTSSV. The CDR3 extends over 13 amino acids. CDR3 loop: CATWDGLYYKKLF. CDR3 bases: TGTGCCACCTGGGATGGATTGTATTATAAGAAACTCTTT.

This clone appeared a few times. This DNA translates differently at residue 7 from the TCRdb protein, which is that of a much larger clone; a read error is likely, and the protein shown is the DNA's own translation. V gene TRGV9 combines with J gene TRGJ1 or TRGJ2. Here the J gene was assigned by germline matching of the DNA, as TCRdb has none. The CDR3 contains 11 residues. Germline V gene sequence: CDR1 GITISATS, CDR2 ISYDGTV (reference sequence). V shed 3 bases, J shed 9 bases, and the junction held 5 bases outside the gene matches. CDR3 loop: CALWEQCKKLF. The CDR3 DNA reads TGTGCCTTGTGGGAGCAATGTAAGAAACTCTTT.

This clone is medium-sized in the sample. Other DNA sequences in the sample encode the same CDR3. This sequence joins TRGV3 and TRGJ1 or TRGJ2. The V segment lost 0 bases and the J segment 5 bases; nucleotides outside the gene matches: 10. Germline V gene lookup returns CDR1 VTNTFY and CDR2 YDVSTARD (reference sequence). The CDR3 totals 15 residues. The CDR3 region has the DNA TGTGCCACCTGGGACAGGCGTGATGGGGATTATAAGAAACTCTTT. Translating gives CATWDRRDGDYKKLF.

Many counts were recorded for this clone. For this DNA, TCRdb reports the protein of a much larger clone, which diverges at residue 9, most likely from a read error; the protein presented here is translated directly from the DNA. V is TRGV9 and J is TRGJ1 or TRGJ2. In germline, CDR1 is GITISATS, CDR2 ISYDGTV (reference sequence). The CDR3 has 14 amino acids. V was clipped by 0 bases and J by 5 bases; unmatched bases: 7. The CDR3 reads CALWEVPYDYKKLF. Here the CDR3 DNA reads TGTGCCTTGTGGGAGGTGCCTTACGATTATAAGAAACTCTTT.

The sample holds many counts of this clone. TCRdb pairs this DNA with a much larger clone's protein that differs at residue 8, likely a read error; the protein shown was translated from the DNA. V is TRGV4 and J is TRGJP2. TCRdb supplies no J gene; here it was assigned by aligning the nucleotide sequence to germline. Per the germline V gene, CDR1 is EGSTGY and CDR2 is YDSYTSSV. V lost 5 bases, J lost 1 base, and 13 bases stayed unmatched. This CDR3 region has 17 residues. The CDR3 nucleotides read TGTGCCACCTGGGCCCATCATACACGTAGTAGTGATTGGATCAAGACGTTT. Encoded protein: CATWAHHTRSSDWIKTF.

This clone was detected only a few times. The protein recorded in TCRdb matches a much larger clone and deviates from this DNA's translation at residue 3, suggesting a read error; the protein here is obtained by translating the DNA. The CDR3: CAAWDGRSKLF. The CDR3 region has the DNA TGTGCCGCCTGGGATGGGCGATCGAAACTCTTT. The V and J genes are TRGV4 and TRGJ1 or TRGJ2. TCRdb supplies no J gene; here it was assigned by aligning the nucleotide sequence to germline. The CDR3 contains 11 residues. Per germline, CDR1 EGSTGY and CDR2 YDSYTSSV.

This clone has a handful of counts. This likely stems from a read error, as it lies one base from a far larger clone. This sample includes further DNA sequences coding for the same CDR3. V gene TRGV9 combines with J gene TRGJP. The J gene, left out of TCRdb, was set here by checking the DNA against germline. This CDR3 comprises 17 residues. Germline loops: CDR1 GITISATS, CDR2 ISYDGTV (reference sequence). The CDR3 protein is CALWEVGGELGKKIKVF. The CDR3 DNA reads as TGTGCATTGTGGGAGGTTGGTGGAGAGTTGGGCAAAAAAATCAAGGTATTT.

Concerning this clone itself: A far larger clone is off by one base, so a read error is likely. Because the CDR3's place on the DNA is in doubt, the DNA is left out and the CDR3 is given as listed by TCRdb. For the V gene the call is TRGV9; the J gene has no call. Germline V lookup: CDR1 GITISATS, CDR2 ISYDGTV (reference sequence). The CDR3 spans 30 residues, counting both ends. This chain's CDR3 is CALWEAEIRNSLAVEQHWLSQVSIGRIQHF.

This clone was seen ten or more times. TCRdb's protein for this DNA is that of a much larger clone and differs from the translation at residue 4, likely a read error; the protein shown is the DNA translation. The V call is TRGV9, the J call TRGJ1 or TRGJ2. The CDR3 runs 14 residues. Germline assignment: CDR1 GITISATS and CDR2 ISYDGTV (reference sequence). CDR3 in DNA: TGTGCCTTGGGGGAGGTGCAGGGGGGGTATAAGAAACTCTTT. Residues: CALGEVQGGYKKLF.

At least ten counts were recorded for this clone. This DNA translates differently at residue 7 from the TCRdb protein, which is that of a much larger clone; a read error is likely, and the protein shown is the DNA's own translation. CDR3 in DNA: TGTGCCTTGTGGGACCCCCCATCTTCAAAGAAACTCTTT. This encodes CALWDPPSSKKLF. The chain carries TRGV9 and TRGJ1 or TRGJ2. The germline V gene encodes CDR1 GITISATS and CDR2 ISYDGTV (reference sequence). V was pared by 4 bases and J by 10 bases, with 13 bases of the junction left unmatched. This CDR3 spans 13 amino acids.

This clone was counted ten times or more. TCRdb records a much larger clone's protein for this DNA, with a difference at residue 11 that likely arises from a read error; the protein given is the translation of the DNA. No J gene was named, though the V gene is TRGV9. The CDR3 is 13 amino acids. Germline V lookup: CDR1 GITISATS, CDR2 ISYDGTV (reference sequence). The CDR3: CALWEVQDYKELF. Written as DNA, the CDR3 is TGTGCCTTGTGGGAGGTGCAAGATTATAAGGAACTCTTT.

At least ten counts were recorded for this clone. Since a far larger clone is one base different, this is likely a read error. Other nucleotide sequences from this sample produce the same CDR3. The V and J genes are TRGV4 and TRGJ1 or TRGJ2. Germline assignment: CDR1 EGSTGY and CDR2 YDSYTSSV. The CDR3 extends over 11 amino acids. CDR3 amino acids: CATWAYYKKLF. The CDR3 nucleotides read TGTGCCACCTGGGCCTATTATAAGAAGCTCTTT.

This clone appeared a few times. The mismatch at residue 8 between this DNA's translation and the TCRdb protein of a much larger clone likely reflects a read error; the protein shown is translated from the DNA. This rearrangement joins TRGV9 to TRGJP. TCRdb leaves out the J gene; it was filled in here by matching the DNA to germline. The trim removed 4 bases at V and 9 bases at J, leaving 15 bases unmatched. The germline V gene has CDR1 GITISATS and CDR2 ISYDGTV (reference sequence). This CDR3 region has 18 residues. The CDR3 nucleotides are TGTGCCTTGTGGGAAGGGAAAATAGGAGGGTTGGGCAAAAAAATCAAGGTATTT. Encoded protein: CALWEGKIGGLGKKIKVF.

This clone came up a few times. The protein in TCRdb stems from a much larger clone and differs at residue 16 from this DNA's translation, likely a read error; here the protein is translated from the DNA. No call exists for the J gene, whereas the V gene is TRGV9. Per germline, CDR1 GITISATS and CDR2 ISYDGTV (reference sequence). The CDR3 covers 18 residues. The CDR3 DNA reads TGTGCCTTGTGGGAGGTGCATTCGGGAGAGTTGGGCAAAAAAATCAGGGTATTT. Translation gives CALWEVHSGELGKKIRVF.

Ten or more counts support this clone. This likely came from a read error, as a far larger clone is one base away. The same CDR3 is also encoded by other DNA sequences in this sample. This sequence joins TRGV9 and TRGJP. TCRdb leaves out the J gene; it was filled in here by matching the DNA to germline. From germline, CDR1 is GITISATS and CDR2 ISYDGTV (reference sequence). The CDR3 is made up of 18 amino acids. The junction had 9 bases not matched to a gene; V was cut back by 0 bases and J by 7 bases. The CDR3 here is CALWEVSPQELGKKIKVF. CDR3 DNA: TGTGCCTTGTGGGAGGTGTCCCCTCAGGAGTTGGGCAAAAAAATCAAGGTATTT.

For this clone: It is unclear where the CDR3 begins or ends on the DNA, so no DNA is shown, and the CDR3 is as TCRdb lists it. The J gene has no call, while the V gene is TRGV9. Germline V gene sequence: CDR1 GITISATS, CDR2 ISYDGTV (reference sequence). The CDR3 spans 27 residues, counting both ends. CDR3: CALWEGNSLAVEQHWLSQVSIGRIQHF.